These 17 T cell receptor beta chains share one sample of origin, sequenced in a study of cytomegalovirus exposure and HLA in healthy donors. Here immunoSEQ multiplex PCR was the method, and the copy in TCRdb shows in-frame clones only, minus some. The data show hundreds of thousands of clones, around four fifths seen once. Sample: PBMCs. The receptors originated from a woman aged 30 to 39 in good health and CMV-seropositive.

The chain combines TRBV10-1 with TRBJ1-1, with D uncertain. The germline V gene has CDR1 WNHNN and CDR2 SYGVQD (reference sequence). The V end lost 2 bases, the J end lost 1 base, and 5 bases lay between the germline ends. This CDR3 region has 13 residues. The CDR3 sequence: CASSEGRNTEAFF. CDR3 coding DNA: TGCGCCAGCAGTGAGGGTAGGAACACTGAAGCTTTCTTT.

The chain employs TRBV19 and TRBJ1-5; 7 bases align to TRBD1. From germline, CDR1 is LNHDA and CDR2 SQIVND (reference sequence). V gave up 5 bases and J gave up 0 bases; unmatched junction bases: 4. This CDR3 has 15 amino acids. The CDR3: CASSYGTASNQPQHF. The DNA for the CDR3 is TGTGCCAGTAGTTACGGGACAGCTAGCAATCAGCCCCAGCATTTT.

The CDR3 region is CAWSGIGFSGNTIYF. CDR3 DNA sequence: TGTGCCTGGAGTGGAATTGGCTTCTCTGGAAACACCATATATTTT. The chain uses TRBV30 and TRBJ1-3; D remains unclear. The germline CDR1 and CDR2 sequences are GTSNPN and SVGIG (reference sequence). The CDR3 contains 15 residues. V shed 1 base and J shed 0 bases, with 10 bases lying between them.

V gene TRBV29-1 combines with J gene TRBJ1-1, with 8 nucleotides matching TRBD1. V lost 4 bases, J lost 0 bases, and 16 bases stayed unmatched. This CDR3 region has 18 residues. From germline, CDR1 is SQVTM and CDR2 ANQGSEA. This CDR3 is CSVVGRGPNRGVNTEAFF. CDR3 DNA sequence: TGCAGCGTTGTAGGGCGAGGGCCGAACAGGGGGGTGAACACTGAAGCTTTCTTT.

The genes are TRBV30 and TRBJ2-1, with 8 bases fitting TRBD1. Trimming cost V 0 bases and J 9 bases; bases outside gene matches: 10. There are 15 residues in the CDR3. The germline gives CDR1 GTSNPN, CDR2 SVGIG (reference sequence). CDR3 coding DNA: TGTGCCTGGAGTGTGGCCAGGCAGGGGGCGGGTGAGCAGTTCTTC. Amino acid sequence: CAWSVARQGAGEQFF. The full variable domain, its missing parts supplied by reference TRBV30 and TRBJ2-1, is SQTIHQWPATLVQPVGSPLSLECTVEGTSNPNLYWYRQAAGRGLQLLFYSVGIGQISSEVPQNLSASRPQDRQFILSSKKLLLSDSGFYLCAWSVARQGAGEQFFGPGTRLTVL.

This clone has only one observation. The V call is TRBV4-1, the J call TRBJ2-7; possible D gene TRBD1, 6 bases. The V and J ends lost 0 bases and 3 bases respectively, with 9 bases between them. The CDR3 has 14 amino acids. Germline lookup yields CDR1 MGHRA and CDR2 YSYEKL. CDR3 residues: CASSQDPGDYEQYF. In DNA form, the CDR3 reads TGCGCCAGCAGCCAAGATCCAGGGGACTACGAGCAGTACTTC.

The chain couples TRBV6-5 to TRBJ1-4; D uncertain. Trimming pared 0 bases from V and 4 bases from J, leaving 9 bases between. This CDR3 comprises 15 residues. Germline CDR1 and CDR2: MNHEY and SVGAGI. The CDR3 is CASSYSDGHNEKLFF. CDR3 in DNA: TGTGCCAGCAGTTACTCGGACGGGCATAATGAAAAACTGTTTTTT.

The rearrangement links TRBV18 to TRBJ2-2; D gene unclear. In germline, CDR1 is KGHSH, CDR2 LQKENI. V was cut by 4 bases and J by 4 bases, with 13 bases left in between. This CDR3 is built from 15 residues. In DNA, the CDR3 is TGTGCCAGCTCACAGGTACCGGTGAGCACCGGGGAGCTGTTTTTT. Its protein is CASSQVPVSTGELFF.

The rearrangement joins TRBV6-6 to TRBJ2-2; a possible D gene is TRBD1 (5 bases). The CDR3 sequence is 14 residues long. Germline V gene sequence: CDR1 MNHNY, CDR2 SVGAGI (reference sequence). The CDR3 loop is CATRRGFDTGELFF. The CDR3 nucleotides read TGTGCGACCAGAAGGGGCTTTGACACCGGGGAGCTGTTTTTT.

This chain connects TRBV29-1 to TRBJ2-1, with TRBD2 matching over 8 bases. With 5 bases clipped from V and 4 bases from J, the junction kept 10 bases outside the gene matches. Germline CDR1 reads SQVTM; CDR2 reads ANQGSEA. The CDR3 runs to 15 residues. CDR3: CSVTRSGLAYNEQFF. The CDR3 region has the DNA TGCAGCGTTACCCGTTCAGGACTAGCTTACAATGAGCAGTTCTTC.

The chain employs TRBV29-1 and TRBJ2-3, with no clear D. Per germline, CDR1 SQVTM and CDR2 ANQGSEA. V was shortened by 7 bases and J by 2 bases, with 16 bases between the two germline ends. This CDR3 region has 14 residues. This CDR3 reads CSEKILLSTDTQYF. The CDR3 coding sequence is TGCAGCGAAAAAATCCTACTCTCCACAGATACGCAGTATTTT.

V is TRBV18 and J is TRBJ1-2, with a tentative D call TRBD1 (5 bases). CDR3 length: 15 residues. The ends were cut back, 1 base at V and 8 bases at J, with 17 bases in the middle. Germline V lookup: CDR1 KGHSH, CDR2 LQKENI. The CDR3 protein is CASSPRYGTAWGYTF. The CDR3 DNA follows: TGTGCCAGCTCACCACGTTACGGGACGGCGTGGGGCTACACCTTC. Combining the CDR3 with reference TRBV18 and TRBJ1-2 gives the whole variable domain NAGVMQNPRHLVRRRGQEARLRCSPMKGHSHVYWYRQLPEEGLKFMVYLQKENIIDESGMPKERFSAEFPKEGPSILRIQQVVRGDSAAYFCASSPRYGTAWGYTFGSGTRLTVV.

J is TRBJ1-1 and V is TRBV19; no clear D gene. Germline CDR1 and CDR2: LNHDA and SQIVND (reference sequence). The CDR3 is made up of 13 amino acids. The V end lost 2 bases, the J end lost 6 bases, and 10 bases lay between the germline ends. The CDR3 DNA sequence: TGTGCCAGTAGTATAACTCTGTGGGCTGAAGCTTTCTTT. Its protein product is CASSITLWAEAFF.

This clone was counted a few times. The chain couples TRBV11-3 to TRBJ2-1, with D tentatively TRBD1 (6 bases). The V end lost 4 bases, the J end lost 10 bases, and 17 bases lay between the germline ends. Germline V gives CDR1 SGHNT, CDR2 YENEEA. The CDR3 covers 14 residues. This chain's CDR3 is CASSSTKTGNEQFF. The CDR3 DNA is TGTGCCAGCAGCTCGACGAAAACAGGGAACGAGCAGTTCTTC.

V usage is TRBV4-1 and J usage is TRBJ2-7; 11 nucleotides agree with TRBD1. This CDR3 has 16 residues. CDR1 and CDR2 from the germline V gene are MGHRA and YSYEKL. V lost 2 bases and J lost 8; bases outside the gene matches: 11. CDR3 DNA: TGCGCCAGCAGCCAACCCGGACAGGGGGCGAGGAGGAAGCAGTACTTC. As protein: CASSQPGQGARRKQYF.

V is TRBV11-2 and J is TRBJ2-7; TRBD2 might be the D (5 bases). Germline V gene data show CDR1 as SGHAT and CDR2 as FQNNGV. V was clipped by 3 bases and J by 0 bases, with 6 bases between them. This CDR3 has 13 amino acids. The CDR3 coding sequence is TGTGCCAGCAGCTTGGGGAGCTCCTACGAGCAGTACTTC. This translates into CASSLGSSYEQYF.

The genes are TRBV9 and TRBJ1-1; tentatively, D is TRBD1 (5 bases). CDR3 size: 14 residues. V gave up 0 bases and J gave up 7 bases, with 13 bases separating them. The V gene's germline CDR1 is SGDLS and CDR2 YYNGEE. Written as DNA, the CDR3 is TGTGCCAGCAGCGTAGCCGCAGGGTCGAGTGAAGCTTTCTTT. It codes for CASSVAAGSSEAFF. The full variable domain, with the rest looked up from reference TRBV9 and TRBJ1-1, is DSGVTQTPKHLITATGQRVTLRCSPRSGDLSVYWYQQSLDQGLQFLIQYYNGEERAKGNILERFSAQQFPDLHSELNLSSLELGDSALYFCASSVAAGSSEAFFGQGTRLTVV.